One and the same sample provided the 14 T cell receptor beta chains below, sequenced in a study of TIL therapy for anti-PD-1-resistant metastatic lung cancer. Time point given: pre-treatment sample, taken before nivolumab and TIL therapy. This was the immunoSEQ v3 assay. Measured with immunoSEQ multiplex PCR; TCRdb has only the in-frame clones, and not every one. This repertoire shows some 18,000 clones, around 82% found once; its top ten account for 2.2%. Source: blood, taken at baseline. The receptors here all came from a person aged 25 to 79 with non-small cell lung cancer.

This clone was seen a few times. The chain joins TRBV28 to TRBJ1-4, with a weak D call TRBD1 (5 bases). V was shortened by 4 bases and J by 5 bases, with 11 bases between the two germline ends. The germline gives CDR1 MDHEN, CDR2 SYDVKM. This CDR3 has 14 amino acids. CDR3 in amino acids: CASSYGTGNEKLFF. CDR3 in DNA: TGTGCCAGCAGTTACGGGACGGGGAATGAAAAACTGTTTTTT.

The chain is built from TRBV10-2 and TRBJ2-5; D unclear. Germline V CDR1 and CDR2: WSHSY, SAAADI. Trimming removed 3 bases from V and 4 bases from J, with 3 bases in between. The length of the CDR3 is 11 residues. The CDR3 DNA follows: TGCGCCAGCAGTGAAGGAGAGACCCAGTACTTC. This encodes CASSEGETQYF.

The chain uses TRBV5-1 and TRBJ2-3, with 10 bases matching TRBD2. There are 15 residues in the CDR3. The germline gives CDR1 SGHRS, CDR2 YFSETQ. V lost 4 bases, J lost 1 base, and 3 bases stayed unmatched. The CDR3 nucleotides read TGCGCCAGCAGCCTAGCGGGAGTGGGCACAGATACGCAGTATTTT. It is translated as CASSLAGVGTDTQYF.

The chain uses TRBV2 and TRBJ1-2; D possibly corresponds to TRBD1 (5 bases). Germline CDR1 and CDR2: SNHLY and FYNNEI. The V end lost 6 bases, the J end lost 10 bases, and 15 bases lay between the germline ends. The CDR3 loop spans 12 amino acids. As DNA, the CDR3 is TGTGCCAGCAGGGGGAGGGGAATTGACTACACCTTC. It specifies CASRGRGIDYTF.

The chain is built from TRBV29-1 and TRBJ1-2; D is possibly TRBD1 (6 bases). Deletions cut 2 bases from V and 5 bases from J, with 15 bases between. CDR1 and CDR2 from the germline V gene are SQVTM and ANQGSEA. CDR3 length equals 14 residues. The DNA of the CDR3 is TGCAGCGTTGAATGGGCAGGGGCACCGTATGGCTACACCTTC. As protein: CSVEWAGAPYGYTF.

The CDR3 DNA reads as TGTGCCAGCAGCTCAGACAAATACGAGCAGTACTTC. Amino acids: CASSSDKYEQYF. The chain links TRBV7-2 to TRBJ2-7; D call uncertain. Germline V gene lookup returns CDR1 SGHTA and CDR2 FQGNSA. This CDR3 contains 12 residues. V was trimmed by 4 bases and J by 4 bases, leaving 8 bases between them.

This rearrangement joins TRBV5-1 to TRBJ1-3; TRBD1 might be the D (5 bases). The CDR3 contains 15 residues. From germline, CDR1 is SGHRS and CDR2 YFSETQ. The V and J ends lost 0 bases and 2 bases respectively, with 9 bases between them. CDR3 region: CASSLVGTPGNTIYF. The CDR3 region has the DNA TGCGCCAGCAGCTTGGTGGGGACTCCTGGAAACACCATATATTTT.

In this sample, this clone turned up a few times. This CDR3 reads CASSPSSGSGNTIYF. For the CDR3, the DNA is TGTGCCAGCAGCCCTTCGTCGGGATCTGGAAACACCATATATTTT. The V gene is TRBV9, the J gene TRBJ1-3; D remains unclear. Trimming removed 4 bases from V and 1 base from J, with 12 bases in between. The CDR3 contains 15 residues. Germline CDR1 reads SGDLS; CDR2 reads YYNGEE. The full variable domain, its missing parts supplied by reference TRBV9 and TRBJ1-3, is DSGVTQTPKHLITATGQRVTLRCSPRSGDLSVYWYQQSLDQGLQFLIQYYNGEERAKGNILERFSAQQFPDLHSELNLSSLELGDSALYFCASSPSSGSGNTIYFGEGSWLTVV.

This sequence joins TRBV6-1 and TRBJ1-1, with D tentatively TRBD1 (5 bases). Germline lookup yields CDR1 MNHNS and CDR2 SASEGT. V shed 7 bases and J shed 4 bases, with 19 bases lying between them. The CDR3 length is 15 residues. The CDR3 protein is CASIIGDALGTEAFF. Here the CDR3 DNA reads TGTGCCAGCATAATTGGGGACGCCCTGGGCACTGAAGCTTTCTTT.

The genes are TRBV25-1 and TRBJ1-2; 8 bases align to TRBD1. Germline CDR1 and CDR2: MGHDK and SYGVNS. The CDR3 consists of 14 residues. The V gene end was trimmed by 5 bases and the J gene end by 8 bases; junction bases not matched to a gene: 10. Here the CDR3 reads CASSSGGLQSGYTF. The CDR3 region has the DNA TGTGCCAGCAGTTCAGGGGGCCTTCAGTCCGGCTACACCTTC.

This clone was detected only a few times. The rearrangement joins TRBV7-9 to TRBJ1-2; the D is unclear. The CDR3 is made up of 13 amino acids. Trimming took 5 bases from V and 4 from J, leaving 11 bases between them. The germline CDR1 and CDR2 sequences are SEHNR and FQNEAQ (reference sequence). This CDR3 is CASSAAGGYGYTF. CDR3 bases: TGTGCCAGCAGCGCGGCTGGTGGCTATGGCTACACCTTC. Complete variable domain (other parts from reference TRBV7-9 and TRBJ1-2): DTGVSQNPRHKITKRGQNVTFRCDPISEHNRLYWYRQTLGQGPEFLTYFQNEAQLEKSRLLSDRFSAERPKGSFSTLEIQRTEQGDSAMYLCASSAAGGYGYTFGSGTRLTVV.

The CDR3 nucleotides read TGCGCCAGCAGCTCCGCGCCGGGACAGGACTATTCCTATGGCTACACCTTC. Its protein product is CASSSAPGQDYSYGYTF. The J gene is TRBJ1-2, the V gene TRBV5-1; 8 nucleotides align to TRBD1. Unmatched junction bases numbered 14, after V lost 3 bases and J lost 4 bases. The CDR3 loop spans 17 amino acids. In germline, CDR1 is SGHRS, CDR2 YFSETQ. Drawing the rest from reference TRBV5-1 and TRBJ1-2, the complete variable domain is KAGVTQTPRYLIKTRGQQVTLSCSPISGHRSVSWYQQTPGQGLQFLFEYFSETQRNKGNFPGRFSGRQFSNSRSEMNVSTLELGDSALYLCASSSAPGQDYSYGYTFGSGTRLTVV.

The count of this clone is one. This chain uses TRBV28 with TRBJ1-2, with D hard to call. Germline V gene sequence: CDR1 MDHEN, CDR2 SYDVKM. V was cut by 3 bases and J by 4 bases, with 12 bases left in between. The CDR3 consists of 14 residues. The CDR3 DNA reads as TGTGCCAGCAGTTTGGAGGAGAAAGGCTATGGCTACACCTTC. Amino acid sequence: CASSLEEKGYGYTF.

The chain combines TRBV5-1 with TRBJ2-5, with a tentative D call TRBD1 (5 bases). V was shortened by 4 bases and J by 0 bases, with 7 bases between the two germline ends. There are 13 residues in the CDR3. Germline CDR1 reads SGHRS; CDR2 reads YFSETQ. The CDR3 DNA reads as TGCGCCAGCAGCATACAGGACCAAGAGACCCAGTACTTC. This codes for CASSIQDQETQYF.